Listed below are T cell receptor beta chains from one sample, sequenced in a study of cytotoxic CD8 clonotypes in ibrutinib-treated CLL. Generated by immunoSEQ multiplex PCR, the TCRdb table keeps only in-frame clones and is missing some. The data hold about 200,000 clones, with approximately 68% observed a single time. The input for sequencing was PBMCs, taken after 24 months of ibrutinib treatment. These receptors came from a human donor with chronic lymphocytic leukemia. CDR3s include the opening cysteine and the closing phenylalanine or tryptophan. Each record gives: D gene, J gene, V gene, clone size, CDR3 protein, CDR3 DNA. The D gene is left open where the match is weak. Rows give clone size only sometimes, using once, few, many, or a class for an expanded clone.

NA TRBJ1-1 TRBV30 NA CAWSRNTEAFF TGTGCCTGGAGTAGGAACACTGAAGCTTTCTTT
NA TRBJ2-5 TRBV23-1 NA CASSQSRETQYF TGCGCCAGCAGTCAATCTCGGGAGACCCAGTACTTC
TRBD1 TRBJ2-2 TRBV30 NA CAWGDRGRVGELFF TGTGCCTGGGGGGACAGGGGGCGCGTCGGGGAGCTGTTTTTT
TRBD2 TRBJ2-7 TRBV5-1 NA CASSPGPSKREEYF TGCGCCAGCAGCCCGGGACCTTCTAAGCGGGAGGAGTACTTC
NA TRBJ2-1 TRBV29-1 NA CSVVTGFEQFF TGCAGCGTCGTTACAGGGTTTGAGCAGTTCTTC
NA TRBJ1-2 TRBV27 few CASSSGANYGYTF TGTGCCAGCTCATCTGGGGCAAACTATGGCTACACCTTC
TRBD2 TRBJ2-1 TRBV27 few CASAKGLPTYNEQFF TGTGCCAGCGCGAAGGGACTACCCACCTACAATGAGCAGTTCTTC
TRBD2 TRBJ2-5 TRBV9 NA CASSVGVAGGGETQYF TGTGCCAGCAGCGTAGGGGTAGCGGGAGGAGGGGAGACCCAGTACTTC
NA TRBJ1-2 TRBV4-3 NA CASSGRNYGYTF TGCGCCAGCAGCGGGCGTAACTATGGCTACACCTTC
NA TRBJ1-2 TRBV5-1 NA CASSRETGDGYTF TGCGCCAGCAGCCGCGAGACCGGGGATGGCTACACCTTC
NA TRBJ1-2 TRBV28 NA CASTTPAYYGYTF TGTGCCAGCACCACGCCCGCATACTATGGCTACACCTTC
NA TRBJ2-3 TRBV7-2 few CASSTQGTDTQYF TGTGCCAGCAGTACACAGGGAACAGATACGCAGTATTTT
NA TRBJ2-2 TRBV29-1 NA CSVGADWSTGELFF TGCAGCGTTGGGGCCGATTGGAGTACCGGGGAGCTGTTTTTT
NA TRBJ1-2 TRBV29-1 NA CSVLLLPGPPKGNYGYTF TGCAGCGTCCTACTTCTCCCTGGACCCCCGAAGGGGAACTATGGCTACACCTTC
NA TRBJ2-7 TRBV7-9 NA CASSPTSRWYEQYF TGTGCCAGCAGCCCGACTAGTAGGTGGTACGAGCAGTACTTC
TRBD2 TRBJ2-1 TRBV18 NA CASSLGLAGFHNEQFF TGTGCCAGCTCACTGGGACTAGCGGGTTTCCACAATGAGCAGTTCTTC
TRBD1 TRBJ1-3 TRBV9 NA CASSVEGTDGNTIYF TGTGCCAGCAGCGTAGAGGGGACAGACGGAAACACCATATATTTT
TRBD2 TRBJ2-7 TRBV29-1 NA CSVVLAGPHEQYF TGCAGCGTTGTGCTAGCGGGACCCCACGAGCAGTACTTC
NA TRBJ1-4 TRBV14 NA CASSPGQISDEKLFF TGTGCCAGCAGCCCTGGACAGATCTCAGATGAAAAACTGTTTTTT
NA TRBJ1-5 TRBV19 NA CASTTSGGGGRGQPQHF TGTGCCAGTACCACCTCCGGGGGCGGGGGGCGAGGTCAGCCCCAGCATTTT
NA TRBJ1-2 TRBV2 NA CASRGRDAGGYGYTF TGTGCCAGCAGGGGACGGGACGCCGGAGGCTATGGCTACACCTTC
NA TRBJ2-1 TRBV5-1 NA CASSYENEQFF TGCGCCAGCAGCTACGAAAATGAGCAGTTCTTC
NA TRBJ2-3 TRBV29-1 NA CSVEDPDTQYF TGCAGCGTTGAAGATCCAGATACGCAGTATTTT
TRBD1 TRBJ2-7 TRBV29-1 NA CSVKFPGQPYEQYF TGCAGCGTTAAATTTCCGGGACAGCCCTACGAGCAGTACTTC
TRBD2 TRBJ2-2 TRBV4-1 NA CASSLGGYAGVRAGGELFF TGCGCCAGCAGCTTAGGCGGTTATGCGGGAGTACGGGCTGGCGGGGAGCTGTTTTTT
TRBD2 TRBJ2-7 TRBV27 NA CASSRTPGLAGRYEQYF TGTGCCAGCAGCCGGACCCCGGGACTAGCGGGAAGGTACGAGCAGTACTTC
NA TRBJ1-1 TRBV4-3 NA CASSRDGDWAEAFF TGCGCCAGCAGCCGGGATGGGGACTGGGCTGAAGCTTTCTTT
NA TRBJ2-7 TRBV6-6 NA CASSYSGSAGSYEQYF TGTGCCAGCAGTTACTCAGGTAGCGCAGGATCCTACGAGCAGTACTTC
NA TRBJ1-2 TRBV7-2 NA CASSRGNYGYTF TGTGCCAGCAGCAGGGGTAACTATGGCTACACCTTC
TRBD1 TRBJ2-1 TRBV11-3 few CASSKGQGHHNEQFF TGTGCCAGCAGCAAGGGACAGGGCCACCACAATGAGCAGTTCTTC
NA TRBJ2-7 TRBV5-4 once CASSFQSFIPYEQYF TGTGCCAGCAGCTTTCAATCGTTTATTCCCTACGAGCAGTACTTC
NA TRBJ2-7 TRBV30 NA CAWSRTVPFSYEQYF TGTGCCTGGAGCCGGACAGTACCTTTCTCCTACGAGCAGTACTTC
NA TRBJ2-1 TRBV7-7 once CASSLNNAPGSYNEQFF TGTGCTAGCAGCTTAAATAATGCCCCAGGATCCTACAATGAGCAGTTCTTC
NA TRBJ2-2 TRBV28 few CASTPRTFYTGELFF TGTGCCAGCACCCCTAGAACCTTTTACACCGGGGAGCTGTTTTTT
TRBD1 TRBJ2-1 TRBV27 NA CASRTGPYNEQFF TGTGCCAGCAGGACAGGGCCCTACAATGAGCAGTTCTTC
NA TRBJ1-1 TRBV30 NA CAWGGGDMNTEAFF TGTGCCTGGGGAGGGGGGGACATGAACACTGAAGCTTTCTTT
NA TRBJ1-2 TRBV7-9 NA CASSWGQGFGYTF TGTGCCAGCAGCTGGGGGCAGGGATTTGGCTACACCTTC
NA TRBJ2-1 TRBV5-5 NA CASSYFRDAESSYNEQFF TGTGCCAGCAGCTACTTCCGGGACGCCGAAAGCTCCTACAATGAGCAGTTCTTC
TRBD2 TRBJ2-2 TRBV27 NA CASSLSGTINTGELFF TGTGCCAGCAGTTTGTCCGGGACTATTAACACCGGGGAGCTGTTTTTT
NA TRBJ2-1 TRBV30 NA CAWSERWASSYNEQFF TGTGCCTGGAGTGAAAGGTGGGCGAGCTCCTACAATGAGCAGTTCTTC
NA TRBJ1-2 TRBV2 NA CASPSEGYTF TGTGCCAGTCCCAGCGAGGGCTACACCTTC
NA TRBJ1-2 TRBV27 NA CASSLSGARADYGYTF TGTGCCAGCAGTTTATCGGGAGCTAGAGCAGACTATGGCTACACCTTC
NA TRBJ2-7 TRBV6-6 NA CASSPPGGGSGFEQYF TGTGCCAGCAGTCCGCCAGGGGGCGGGAGTGGCTTCGAGCAGTACTTC
NA TRBJ2-5 TRBV7-2 NA CASSLEIFGKLETQYF TGTGCCAGCAGCTTAGAGATTTTCGGAAAGCTGGAGACCCAGTACTTC
NA TRBJ2-3 TRBV9 NA CASSVGGSGTDTQYF TGTGCCAGCAGCGTAGGGGGCTCGGGCACAGATACGCAGTATTTT
NA TRBJ2-1 TRBV6-6 NA CASSLRTSHYNEQFF TGTGCCAGCAGTTTGAGGACATCTCACTACAATGAGCAGTTCTTC
NA TRBJ2-1 TRBV11-3 NA CASSLRYRNEQFF TGTGCCAGCAGCTTACGCTATAGGAATGAGCAGTTCTTC
NA TRBJ2-2 TRBV27 NA CASSLSNTGELFF TGTGCCAGCAGTTTATCTAACACCGGGGAGCTGTTTTTT